This T cell receptor (beta chain) was observed in a study of control samples from healthy donors and cancer patients. The CDR3 covers 14 residues. CDR1 and CDR2 from the germline V gene are MGHRA and YSYEKL. V lost 4 bases and J lost 7, with 11 bases in between. Clones were read by immunoSEQ multiplex PCR, and TCRdb kept only the in-frame ones, dropping some. This table has fewer than 200,000 clones, almost 90% appearing once. This rearrangement joins TRBV4-1 to TRBJ1-6; D gene ambiguous. The clonotype comes from a woman aged 25 to 45 in good health. Sequencing was done on a sample of blood. The CDR3 loop reads CASSPRAFNSPLHF. CDR3 sequence (DNA): TGCGCCAGCAGCCCGCGCGCCTTCAATTCACCCCTCCACTTT.